The 7 T cell receptor beta chains presented below share a single source sample, sequenced in a study of identical twins. In TCRdb, the 5' RACE reads were re-called with MiXCR into one record per CDR3 protein. The sample records 120,000 to 150,000 distinct CDR3 sequences, around 3.6% being singletons. Sequencing was performed on memory T cells sorted from blood. The origin of the receptors is a man aged 18 to 30 in good health.

This clonotype was counted ten times or more. The gene calls are TRBV4-2 and TRBJ1-3; D gene unclear. CDR3 length equals 14 residues. Between the trimmed V and J ends, which lost 0 bases and 5 bases, there was a span of 8 bases. Germline CDR1 LGHNA, CDR2 YNFKEQ. This chain's CDR3 is CASSQEYRRNTIYF. For the CDR3, the DNA is TGTGCCAGCAGCCAAGAATATCGCCGAAACACCATATATTTT.

A word on this clonotype: A junction end diverges from the germline sequence, so it may reflect a read error. V usage is TRBV7-9 and J usage is TRBJ2-1, with D uncertain. The germline V gene encodes CDR1 SEHNR and CDR2 FQNEAQ (reference sequence). The CDR3 is 13 residues long. The CDR3 DNA reads as TGTGCCAGCATCTTAACGGCCTACAATGAGCAGTTCTTC. This sequence encodes CASILTAYNEQFF. The full variable domain, rest sourced from reference TRBV7-9 and TRBJ2-1, is DTGVSQNPRHKITKRGQNVTFRCDPISEHNRLYWYRQTLGQGPEFLTYFQNEAQLEKSRLLSDRFSAERPKGSFSTLEIQRTEQGDSAMYLCASILTAYNEQFFGPGTRLTVL.

This clonotype was detected a few times. The rearrangement joins TRBV7-6 to TRBJ2-6; the D gene is possibly TRBD1 (6 bases). The germline V gene encodes CDR1 SGHVS and CDR2 FNYEAQ. The V end was cut by 0 bases, the J end by 0 bases, with 15 bases between. The CDR3 length is 19 residues. The CDR3 DNA reads TGTGCCAGCAGCTTAGCGGTAGGACAGACGAGCTCTGGGGCCAACGTCCTGACTTTC. Its translation is CASSLAVGQTSSGANVLTF.

Only a few counts were recorded for this clonotype. The V gene is TRBV9, the J gene TRBJ1-1, with D perhaps matching TRBD1 (5 bases). There are 14 residues in the CDR3. The germline gives CDR1 SGDLS, CDR2 YYNGEE. V dropped 3 bases and J dropped 10 bases, with 19 bases sitting between them. CDR3 residues: CASSAYQGGGGAFF. The CDR3 DNA sequence: TGTGCCAGCAGCGCATACCAGGGTGGTGGGGGAGCTTTCTTT.

This clonotype was counted many times. CDR3 nucleotides: TGCAGTGCCCCGCCTAGCGGACTTACCTACAATGAGCAGTTCTTC. It is translated as CSAPPSGLTYNEQFF. V usage is TRBV20-1 and J usage is TRBJ2-1, with 7 positions matching TRBD2. The trim removed 6 bases at V and 2 bases at J, leaving 10 bases unmatched. The CDR3 consists of 15 residues. CDR1 and CDR2 from the germline V gene are DFQATT and SNEGSKA (reference sequence).

A note on this clonotype: A much larger clone sits a single nucleotide away, making a read error possible. The genes are TRBV6-1 and TRBJ2-7; the D gene is possibly TRBD2 (7 bases). CDR3 length: 14 amino acids. Trimming took 7 bases from V and 9 from J, leaving 22 bases between them. The germline V gene encodes CDR1 MNHNS and CDR2 SASEGT. In DNA form, the CDR3 reads TGTGCCAGCACCGAAGGGGGGGGAATATCCGGGCAGTACTTC. It specifies CASTEGGGISGQYF.

This clonotype was seen repeatedly, ten times or more. The V call is TRBV5-1, the J call TRBJ2-1; D not resolved. Germline CDR1 SGHRS, CDR2 YFSETQ. The CDR3 runs to 14 residues. V lost 4 bases and J lost 4, with 12 bases in between. CDR3 region: CASSISFGYNEQFF. The DNA of the CDR3 is TGCGCCAGCAGCATTAGCTTCGGGTACAATGAGCAGTTCTTC.